Below, 9 T cell receptor beta chains from the same sample are listed, as sequenced in a study of blood T cell repertoires in COVID-19. Libraries were prepared by immunoSEQ multiplex PCR; TCRdb keeps only in-frame clonotypes and omits some of them. The repertoire holds fewer than 85,000 clones, 85% seen once, with under 6% in the top ten. Sequenced material: peripheral blood. The receptor set was obtained from an elderly man with acute or convalescent COVID-19.

As for this clone: The sample contains more than one DNA sequence encoding this CDR3. This sequence joins TRBV28 and TRBJ1-2; D is uncertain. Trimming took off 6 bases at V and 8 bases at J, with 10 bases between the two ends. CDR3 length: 11 residues. The germline V gene has CDR1 MDHEN and CDR2 SYDVKM. This CDR3 reads CASSLTRGYTF. The DNA for the CDR3 is TGTGCCAGCAGCCTCACTAGGGGCTACACCTTC.

The V and J genes are TRBV5-6 and TRBJ2-2; 8 bases agree with TRBD2. This CDR3 has 15 residues. Germline assignment: CDR1 SGHDT and CDR2 YYEEEE. V dropped 4 bases and J dropped 4; count of bases not matched to a gene: 6. The CDR3 DNA reads as TGTGCCAGCAGCAGGGATCTAGCGGGCACCGGGGAGCTGTTTTTT. Translation: CASSRDLAGTGELFF.

The rearrangement joins TRBV5-4 to TRBJ1-2; D gene unclear. Germline V gene data show CDR1 as SGHNT and CDR2 as YYREEE (reference sequence). The length of the CDR3 is 15 residues. Trimming took 1 base from V and 9 from J, leaving 19 bases between them. The CDR3 reads CASSLPQSSLESYTF. The CDR3 bases are TGTGCCAGCAGCTTGCCACAGAGCAGTCTGGAAAGCTACACCTTC.

The chain links TRBV9 to TRBJ2-7; TRBD1 is a possible D gene (6 bases). CDR3 length: 14 residues. Per the germline V gene, CDR1 is SGDLS and CDR2 is YYNGEE. Trimming shortened V by 3 bases and J by 0 bases, and 10 bases separated the two germline ends. This CDR3 reads CASSETGISYEQYF. The CDR3 DNA follows: TGTGCCAGCAGCGAAACAGGGATCTCCTACGAGCAGTACTTC.

The chain uses TRBV4-3 and TRBJ2-3, with no clear D. The V gene's germline CDR1 is LGHNA and CDR2 YSLEER. This CDR3 contains 13 residues. V was pared by 5 bases and J by 0 bases, with 6 bases between. The CDR3 is CASSLTSTDTQYF. CDR3 coding DNA: TGCGCCAGCAGCTTGACTAGCACAGATACGCAGTATTTT.

CDR3 bases: TGTGCCAGCAGCTTGGGACAATTCCTCGAGCAGTACTTC. Its translation is CASSLGQFLEQYF. The J gene is TRBJ2-7, the V gene TRBV7-9; perhaps TRBD1 as D (6 bases). The germline V and J ends were trimmed by 3 bases and 6 bases, with 12 bases remaining between them. CDR1 and CDR2 (germline): SEHNR, FQNEAQ (reference sequence). This CDR3 comprises 13 residues.

V is TRBV10-3 and J is TRBJ2-5; maybe TRBD1 (7 bases). CDR3 length: 14 residues. Trimming cost V 6 bases and J 1 base, with 12 bases left between them. Germline V gene sequence: CDR1 ENHRY, CDR2 SYGVKD. Here the CDR3 DNA reads TGTGCCATCAGCGGGGGACAGATCCAAGAGACCCAGTACTTC. Its translation: CAISGGQIQETQYF.

This chain uses TRBV7-2 with TRBJ2-1; D gene uncertain. This CDR3 comprises 12 residues. V gave up 7 bases and J gave up 5 bases, with 9 bases separating them. Germline V gives CDR1 SGHTA, CDR2 FQGNSA. CDR3 loop: CASTPNDNEQFF. CDR3 sequence (DNA): TGTGCCAGCACCCCTAACGACAATGAGCAGTTCTTC.

CDR3 sequence (DNA): TGTGCCAGTACGGTACAGGGTAATTCACCCCTCCACTTT. Protein product: CASTVQGNSPLHF. This chain joins TRBV19 and TRBJ1-6, with D possibly matching TRBD1 (6 bases). Germline V gene lookup returns CDR1 LNHDA and CDR2 SQIVND (reference sequence). The CDR3 runs 13 residues. The V gene lost 7 bases and the J gene lost 6 bases, with 10 bases spanning the gap.